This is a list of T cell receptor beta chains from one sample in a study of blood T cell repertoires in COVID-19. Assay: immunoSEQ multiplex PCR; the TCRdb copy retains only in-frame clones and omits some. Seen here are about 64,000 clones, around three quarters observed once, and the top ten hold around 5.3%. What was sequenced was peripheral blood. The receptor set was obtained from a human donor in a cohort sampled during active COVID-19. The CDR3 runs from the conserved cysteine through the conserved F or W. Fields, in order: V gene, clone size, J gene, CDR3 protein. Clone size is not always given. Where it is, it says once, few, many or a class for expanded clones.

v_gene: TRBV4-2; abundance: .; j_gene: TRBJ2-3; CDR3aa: CASSQGSPAGDTQYF
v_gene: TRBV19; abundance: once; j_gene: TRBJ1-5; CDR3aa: CASSIQGSEWRNQPQHF
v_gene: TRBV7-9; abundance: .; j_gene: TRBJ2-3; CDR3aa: CASSLLAGALDTQYF
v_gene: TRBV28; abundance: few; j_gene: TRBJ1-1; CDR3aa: CASRPFGGRGEAFF
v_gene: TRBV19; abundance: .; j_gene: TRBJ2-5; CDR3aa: CASSSGVKTQYF
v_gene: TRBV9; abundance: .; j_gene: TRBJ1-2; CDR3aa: CASSIPGQGMLGYTF
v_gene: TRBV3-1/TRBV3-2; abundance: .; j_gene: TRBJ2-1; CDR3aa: CASSRTSRLREQFF
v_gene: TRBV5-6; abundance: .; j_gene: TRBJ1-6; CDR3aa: CASSFGQYNSPLHF
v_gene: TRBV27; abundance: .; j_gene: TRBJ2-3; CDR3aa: CASSLERGRTDTQYF
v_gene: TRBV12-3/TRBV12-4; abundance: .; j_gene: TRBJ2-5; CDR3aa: CASSLGEVETQYF
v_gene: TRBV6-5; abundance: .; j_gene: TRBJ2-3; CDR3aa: CASSRTESTDTQYF
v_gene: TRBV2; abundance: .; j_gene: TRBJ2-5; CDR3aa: CASSESETQYF
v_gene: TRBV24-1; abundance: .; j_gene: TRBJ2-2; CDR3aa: CATSDAGLAPTGELFF
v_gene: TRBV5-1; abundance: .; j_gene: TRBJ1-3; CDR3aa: CASSLAGTHSGNTIYF
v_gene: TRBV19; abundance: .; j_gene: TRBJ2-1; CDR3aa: CASSIAGVSMEQFF
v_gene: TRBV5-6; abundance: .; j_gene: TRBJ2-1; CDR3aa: CASSPNGGGYLNEQFF
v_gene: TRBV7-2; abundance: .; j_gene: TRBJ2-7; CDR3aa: CASSPRGTGLTYEQYF
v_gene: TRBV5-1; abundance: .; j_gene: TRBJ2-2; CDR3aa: CASSTTGGDTGELFF
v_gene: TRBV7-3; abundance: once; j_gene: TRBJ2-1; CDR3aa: CASRLGTSGGSEQFF
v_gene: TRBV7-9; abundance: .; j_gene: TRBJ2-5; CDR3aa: CASSLGTSGGTGQETQYF
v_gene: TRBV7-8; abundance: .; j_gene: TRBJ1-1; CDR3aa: CASSSATTGTENTEAFF
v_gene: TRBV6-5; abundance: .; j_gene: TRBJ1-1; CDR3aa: CASNPGQNMNTEAFF
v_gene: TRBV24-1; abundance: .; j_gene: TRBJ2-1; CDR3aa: CATSDSTWGTQFYNEQFF